This T cell receptor beta chain originates from a study of CD8 T cells in Susac syndrome. Study-wide background: Each patient with Susac syndrome, at the time of blood draw, was therapy-naive, on corticosteroids, or on intravenous immunoglobulin alone.

From blood CD8+ and CD4+ T cells, TCR beta sequences were generated. Recently defined diagnostic criteria classed the Susac syndrome patients as definite or probable. The RNA, 0.5 to 1 ug, was put through reverse transcription using random hexamers. immunoSEQ multiplex PCR amplified TCR beta CDR3 across 54 Vbeta, 13 Jbeta. MiXCR was run by TCRdb on the immunoSEQ multiplex PCR reads, yielding one entry per CDR3 protein. Here the sample spans 77,000 or so distinct CDR3 sequences, roughly 91% being singletons. V shed 5 bases and J 0 bases; nucleotides not matched to a gene: 4. CDR3 length: 16 amino acids. The germline gives CDR1 MDHEN, CDR2 SYDVKM.

This receptor was obtained from a human donor with Susac syndrome. The chain has TRBV28 and TRBJ2-1; TRBD2 agrees at 10 bases. The material sequenced was CD4+ T cells from PBMCs. The CDR3 protein is CASSVSSGSSYNEQFF. The CDR3 DNA is TGTGCCAGCAGTGTCTCTAGCGGGAGCTCCTACAATGAGCAGTTCTTC.